This passage covers 19 T cell receptor beta chains from one sample sequenced in a study of glioma-infiltrating T cells after dendritic cell vaccination. Time point meaning: after dendritic cell vaccination, including at tumor progression/relapse. The data were produced by immunoSEQ multiplex PCR, yet TCRdb's version contains in-frame clones alone and is incomplete. The table shows 91,000 or so clones, with around 80% occurring only once. Sequenced here: blood, sampled after dendritic cell vaccination. Receptor source: a human donor with glioblastoma.

V is TRBV5-1 and J is TRBJ2-1, with TRBD2 as a possible D gene (5 bases). V lost 5 bases and J lost 1, with 10 bases in between. The germline gives CDR1 SGHRS, CDR2 YFSETQ. The CDR3 spans 14 residues. The CDR3 bases are TGCGCCAGCAGGATTAGCGTTTCCTACAATGAGCAGTTCTTC. It is translated as CASRISVSYNEQFF.

The gene calls are TRBV6-5 and TRBJ2-5, with TRBD2 matching over 10 bases. Trimming took 6 bases from V and 5 from J; bases not matched to a gene: 9. This CDR3 contains 15 residues. The germline V gene has CDR1 MNHEY and CDR2 SVGAGI. CDR3 nucleotides: TGTGCCAGCAGCGCGCTAGCGGGGGCGGGGGAGACCCAGTACTTC. Protein sequence: CASSALAGAGETQYF.

This chain joins TRBV10-2 and TRBJ1-5; 9 bases agree with TRBD1. CDR3 length: 13 residues. Losses at the gene ends were 6 bases for V and 5 bases for J; bases not matched to a gene: 2. In germline, CDR1 is WSHSY, CDR2 SAAADI. This CDR3 reads CASRDRGDQPQHF. The CDR3 DNA reads as TGCGCCAGCAGGGACAGGGGCGATCAGCCCCAGCATTTT.

This chain links TRBV30 with TRBJ1-1, with a possible D match to TRBD1 (5 bases). Trimming pared 2 bases from V and 1 base from J, leaving 26 bases between. The CDR3 runs 19 residues. In germline, CDR1 is GTSNPN, CDR2 SVGIG (reference sequence). CDR3 region: CAWSYIRGKYDTQNTEAFF. The DNA for the CDR3 is TGTGCCTGGAGTTACATCCGGGGGAAGTACGACACGCAGAACACTGAAGCTTTCTTT.

The chain couples TRBV6-1 to TRBJ2-1; 11 nucleotides align to TRBD2. This CDR3 has 13 amino acids. V lost 10 bases to trimming and J lost 5 bases; unmatched junction nucleotides: 4. Germline V lookup: CDR1 MNHNS, CDR2 SASEGT. The CDR3 is CATGTSGNNEQFF. Here the CDR3 DNA reads TGTGCCACCGGGACTAGCGGAAACAATGAGCAGTTCTTC.

The V gene is TRBV5-1, the J gene TRBJ1-2; weak D call: TRBD1 (5 bases). Germline CDR1 SGHRS, CDR2 YFSETQ. The CDR3 totals 15 residues. Trimming pared 3 bases from V and 2 bases from J, leaving 14 bases between. The CDR3: CASSYTWGGNYGYTF. The CDR3 DNA reads as TGCGCCAGCAGCTATACCTGGGGGGGAAACTATGGCTACACCTTC.

The rearrangement joins TRBV5-4 to TRBJ2-5; 7 positions agree with TRBD1. V was clipped by 4 bases and J by 5 bases; unmatched bases: 11. The CDR3 is made up of 15 amino acids. Germline CDR1 and CDR2: SGHNT and YYREEE (reference sequence). For the CDR3, the DNA is TGTGCCAGCAGCGGCTATCCGGGACAGAGGGAGACCCAGTACTTC. It encodes CASSGYPGQRETQYF.

The CDR3 reads CASAVVAGVALSEQFF. CDR3 in DNA: TGCGCCAGCGCGGTGGTAGCGGGAGTAGCATTGAGTGAGCAGTTCTTC. V gene TRBV10-1 combines with J gene TRBJ2-1; 9 bases are shared with TRBD2. V trimming: 8 bases; J trimming: 9 bases; junction bases outside the gene matches: 17. CDR1 WNHNN and CDR2 SYGVQD come from the germline V gene (reference sequence). The CDR3 spans 16 residues.

The chain couples TRBV7-3 to TRBJ2-1; 7 bases agree with TRBD2. V was pared by 6 bases and J by 7 bases, with 15 bases of the junction left unmatched. The CDR3 is 16 amino acids. From germline, CDR1 is SGHTA and CDR2 FQGTGA. The CDR3 spells CASSKSPAGKGNEQFF. Written as DNA, the CDR3 is TGTGCCAGCAGTAAGAGCCCAGCGGGAAAGGGGAATGAGCAGTTCTTC. Full variable domain (rest looked up from reference TRBV7-3 and TRBJ2-1): GAGVSQTPSNKVTEKGKYVELRCDPISGHTALYWYRQSLGQGPEFLIYFQGTGAADDSGLPNDRFFAVRPEGSVSTLKIQRTERGDSAVYLCASSKSPAGKGNEQFFGPGTRLTVL.

The chain recombines TRBV6-5 with TRBJ2-7; weak D call: TRBD2 (5 bases). Germline CDR1 is MNHEY and CDR2 is SVGAGI. V was trimmed by 0 bases and J by 7 bases, leaving 10 bases between them. This CDR3 contains 13 residues. CDR3 coding DNA: TGTGCCAGCAGTTACTCACGGGGATTAGAGCAGTACTTC. Residues: CASSYSRGLEQYF.

CDR3 in DNA: TGCGCCAGCAGCTTGAAACAGGGGCGATTGAACACTGAAGCTTTCTTT. Residues: CASSLKQGRLNTEAFF. This chain joins TRBV5-1 and TRBJ1-1; 7 bases match TRBD1. V was clipped by 1 base and J by 0 bases; unmatched bases: 6. The CDR3 covers 16 residues. Germline V CDR1 and CDR2: SGHRS, YFSETQ.

The sample holds a few counts of this clone. The genes are TRBV10-3 and TRBJ1-3; D is ambiguous. Germline V CDR1 and CDR2: ENHRY, SYGVKD. The CDR3 spans 14 residues. Trimming left V 8 bases short and J 1 base short, with 12 bases between. The CDR3 nucleotides are TGTGCCATCGGAGACGAGAGGTCTGGAAACACCATATATTTT. Translation gives CAIGDERSGNTIYF.

CDR3: CASSFWTGAGGPQYF. In DNA, the CDR3 is TGTGCCAGCAGCTTCTGGACAGGGGCGGGGGGCCCGCAGTATTTT. V usage is TRBV5-5 and J usage is TRBJ2-3; tentative D call: TRBD1 (9 bases). Germline V gives CDR1 SGHKS, CDR2 YYEKEE (reference sequence). The CDR3 has 15 amino acids. V dropped 2 bases and J dropped 10 bases, with 20 bases sitting between them.

The rearrangement uses TRBV5-6 and TRBJ2-7; 8 nucleotides align to TRBD1. The trim removed 6 bases at V and 0 bases at J, leaving 5 bases unmatched. The CDR3 runs to 14 residues. CDR1 and CDR2 from the germline V gene are SGHDT and YYEEEE. The CDR3 nucleotides are TGTGCCAGCATCAGGACAGGGAGCTCCTACGAGCAGTACTTC. As protein: CASIRTGSSYEQYF.

This chain connects TRBV7-9 to TRBJ2-7; D possibly corresponds to TRBD1 (5 bases). Trimming took 5 bases from V and 9 from J, leaving 20 bases between them. There are 14 residues in the CDR3. Germline V gene data show CDR1 as SEHNR and CDR2 as FQNEAQ (reference sequence). CDR3 amino acids: CASSVGGFGQGQYF. CDR3 in DNA: TGTGCCAGCAGCGTTGGTGGGTTCGGACAAGGGCAGTACTTC.

The chain couples TRBV5-1 to TRBJ2-1; 9 nucleotides match TRBD1. The V segment lost 0 bases and the J segment 6 bases; nucleotides outside the gene matches: 7. CDR1 is SGHRS, CDR2 YFSETQ, per germline. CDR3 size: 16 residues. In DNA form, the CDR3 reads TGCGCCAGCAGCTTGGAATTGGGGACAGGGATCAATGAGCAGTTCTTC. Translating it yields CASSLELGTGINEQFF.

The chain recombines TRBV7-9 with TRBJ1-1; 10 positions agree with TRBD1. V shed 5 bases, J shed 2 bases, and the junction held 8 bases outside the gene matches. CDR3 length: 16 amino acids. The germline V gene encodes CDR1 SEHNR and CDR2 FQNEAQ (reference sequence). DNA for the CDR3: TGTGCCAGCAGCAGTCCCGGGACAGGGGTTAACACTGAAGCTTTCTTT. Protein sequence: CASSSPGTGVNTEAFF.

A note on this clone: Compared with germline, one end of the junction differs, possibly owing to a read error. V is TRBV5-4 and J is TRBJ2-7; 9 bases match TRBD2. This CDR3 is built from 16 residues. The V gene's germline CDR1 is SGHNT and CDR2 YYREEE (reference sequence). CDR3 DNA: TGTGCCAGCAGGGCGGGAGGGGGACAGTTTTCCTCCGAGCAGTACTTC. As protein: CASRAGGGQFSSEQYF.

The rearrangement uses TRBV7-9 and TRBJ2-3; 9 bases line up with TRBD1. Germline assignment: CDR1 SEHNR and CDR2 FQNEAQ (reference sequence). CDR3 size: 14 residues. J gave up 11 bases and V 4 bases, and 10 bases lay outside the gene matches. As DNA, the CDR3 is TGTGCCAGCAGCTCCGGGACAGGGAAGCGGGTGCAGTATTTT. This codes for CASSSGTGKRVQYF.